These T cell receptor beta chains were read from a single sample in a study of blood T cell repertoires in COVID-19. Generated by immunoSEQ multiplex PCR, the TCRdb table keeps only in-frame clones and is missing some. The repertoire has about 460,000 clones, around 85% of them found once; the top ten carry approximately 8.3%. Sample: PBMCs or T cells enriched from blood (not recorded which). These receptors were taken from a woman aged 60-75 years who had recovered from COVID-19. The CDR3 runs from the conserved cysteine through the conserved F or W.

v_gene,CDR3aa
TRBV7-2,CASSLGWTDGYTF
TRBV29-1,CSVGEDRGGYGYTF
TRBV18,CASSPLLGTGGAGTEAFF
TRBV5-4,CASSFQGAQEEQFF
TRBV19,CASSISPDYGYTF
TRBV7-2,CASSLGRDTGELFF
TRBV28,CASLGGQTLGQYF
TRBV5-6,CASKGANQFNEQFF
TRBV5-1,CASSLGGQRTSGNTIYF
TRBV13,CASSAGLRALDTQYF
TRBV6-2/TRBV6-3,CASSYGQVLNSPLHF
TRBV25-1,CASIPRGAWTEAFF
TRBV3-1/TRBV3-2,CASSPGTSNSPLHF
TRBV12-3/TRBV12-4,CASSLSVNTEAFF
TRBV5-1,CASSPPRTDYGYTF
TRBV11-2,CASSLGGWINQPQHF
TRBV5-1,CASSSQGNSGNTIYF
TRBV6-5,CASRSPGTGNTEAFF
TRBV5-1,CASSKGAYGYTF
TRBV11-2,CASSPRGGATDTQYF
TRBV27,CASSPLAGVTDTQYF
TRBV3-1/TRBV3-2,CASSRLGTGVPNF
TRBV11-2,CASSLDRVGPRNTEAFF
TRBV7-8,CASSLTRTGGHGYTF
TRBV6-1,CASSVGSGKTSYNEQFF